The source of this TCR beta chain is a study of cytomegalovirus exposure and HLA in healthy donors. The study's findings and limits: From TCR beta sequences, most subjects' HLA-A and HLA-B alleles were reportedly predicted accurately.

This CDR3 has 11 amino acids. The V end lost 3 bases, the J end lost 9 bases, and 9 bases lay between the germline ends. CDR1 is DFQATT, CDR2 SNEGSKA, per germline (reference sequence). Regarding this clone: Its antigen remains unidentified.

The primer mix had 60 Vbeta and 13 Jbeta primers. The method was immunoSEQ multiplex PCR; TCRdb's version includes in-frame clones alone and lacks a portion of them. The table records roughly 100,000 clones, roughly 80% of them present only once. The sequencing input was PBMCs. The chain joins TRBV20-1 to TRBJ2-1, with D maybe TRBD1 (5 bases). The TCR sequence derives from a man aged 45-65 years in good health and CMV-seronegative. The CDR3 coding sequence is TGCAGTGCTAGGGGGCCAGGTGAGCAGTTCTTC. This sequence encodes CSARGPGEQFF.